The 26 T cell receptor beta chains presented below share a single source sample, sequenced in a study of graft-versus-host responses after intestinal transplantation (dated by TCRdb to the early 2020s). Preparation of the library involved the immunoSEQ multiplex PCR assay. TCRdb carries this immuneACCESS record with in-frame sequences only. Its versions omit some clonotypes, under half of them owing to an unresolved V gene in the studies checked, with the rest unexplained. In this sample the table shows 90,000 to 120,000 clones, around 90% of which occur a single time. Jointly, the top ten make up approximately 0.76% of the sample. Their antigens are not known. This specimen's time point label, per the study, means: cells obtained before transplantation from donor or recipient. Sequences were derived from unstimulated CD4+ T cells sorted from spleen or lymph node cells, sampled before transplant. Receptors originate from a human donor who was the organ donor for an intestinal transplant.

J is TRBJ2-7 and V is TRBV7-9, with 7 bases identical to TRBD2. Germline V gene sequence: CDR1 SEHNR, CDR2 FQNEAQ (reference sequence). The CDR3 spans 15 residues. The trim removed 1 base at V and 5 bases at J, leaving 8 bases unmatched. Here the CDR3 reads CASSLEAGRGHEQYF. The CDR3 DNA sequence: TGTGCCAGCAGCTTAGAGGCAGGGAGGGGACACGAGCAGTACTTC.

This clone was recorded once. V usage is TRBV6-1 and J usage is TRBJ2-5; D is undetermined. In germline, CDR1 is MNHNS, CDR2 SASEGT. The CDR3 contains 12 residues. The V gene lost 2 bases and the J gene lost 4 bases, with 5 bases spanning the gap. CDR3 nucleotide sequence: TGTGCCAGCAGTGAAATGGTAGAGACCCAGTACTTC. Translated, it gives CASSEMVETQYF.

The chain carries TRBV5-1 and TRBJ2-1; D unresolved. The V gene lost 2 bases and the J gene lost 2 bases, with 5 bases spanning the gap. The length of the CDR3 is 13 residues. Germline CDR1 is SGHRS and CDR2 is YFSETQ. CDR3 sequence (DNA): TGCGCCAGCAGCTTAAGTACCTACAATGAGCAGTTCTTC. Protein product: CASSLSTYNEQFF. The variable domain in full, with the rest retrieved from reference TRBV5-1 and TRBJ2-1, is KAGVTQTPRYLIKTRGQQVTLSCSPISGHRSVSWYQQTPGQGLQFLFEYFSETQRNKGNFPGRFSGRQFSNSRSEMNVSTLELGDSALYLCASSLSTYNEQFFGPGTRLTVL.

The chain carries TRBV5-4 and TRBJ1-6, with unresolved D. This CDR3 has 14 amino acids. The ends were cut back, 0 bases at V and 3 bases at J, with 4 bases in the middle. Germline CDR1 SGHNT, CDR2 YYREEE (reference sequence). Here the CDR3 reads CASSLGGYNSPLHF. CDR3 bases: TGTGCCAGCAGCTTGGGGGGCTATAATTCACCCCTCCACTTT.

This clone was detected only once. Additional DNA sequences in this sample encode the identical CDR3. This chain joins TRBV29-1 and TRBJ1-1, with TRBD1 matching over 10 bases. The V gene end was trimmed by 7 bases and the J gene end by 1 base; junction bases not matched to a gene: 3. Germline CDR1 reads SQVTM; CDR2 reads ANQGSEA. The CDR3 consists of 13 residues. The CDR3 DNA follows: TGCAGCGCTCGGGACAGGGGGAACACTGAAGCTTTCTTT. It codes for CSARDRGNTEAFF.

The chain links TRBV2 to TRBJ1-1, with D hard to call. Trimming took off 6 bases at V and 4 bases at J, with 15 bases between the two ends. The CDR3 extends over 14 amino acids. Germline V gene sequence: CDR1 SNHLY, CDR2 FYNNEI. The CDR3 region has the DNA TGTGCCAGCAGAGCAAACCCGGGGTTCACTGAAGCTTTCTTT. It translates to CASRANPGFTEAFF.

The rearrangement uses TRBV6-6 and TRBJ2-1, with D unclear. The CDR3 runs 15 residues. Looked up from germline, CDR1 is MNHNY and CDR2 is SVGAGI (reference sequence). V gave up 6 bases and J gave up 2 bases, with 14 bases separating them. For the CDR3, the DNA is TGTGCCAGCAGCCTCCTGGGCGAACCCTACAATGAGCAGTTCTTC. Translated: CASSLLGEPYNEQFF.

V usage is TRBV18 and J usage is TRBJ1-5; 8 bases align to TRBD1. The V gene end was trimmed by 5 bases and the J gene end by 1 base; junction bases not matched to a gene: 4. The CDR3 runs 15 residues. From germline, CDR1 is KGHSH and CDR2 LQKENI. As DNA, the CDR3 is TGTGCCAGCTCAAAGACAGGGGTGAGCAATCAGCCCCAGCATTTT. Amino acid sequence: CASSKTGVSNQPQHF.

This chain links TRBV5-1 with TRBJ2-3; 8 positions agree with TRBD2. Germline V CDR1 and CDR2: SGHRS, YFSETQ. The CDR3 runs 17 residues. Trimming took 3 bases from V and 10 from J; bases not matched to a gene: 19. The CDR3: CASSWGDAGGLIGPQYF. The CDR3, as DNA: TGCGCCAGCAGCTGGGGGGATGCGGGAGGCCTCATAGGTCCGCAGTATTTT.

This chain uses TRBV5-4 with TRBJ2-5; 11 bases are shared with TRBD2. Losses at the gene ends were 4 bases for V and 0 bases for J; bases not matched to a gene: 2. This CDR3 spans 15 amino acids. Germline V CDR1 and CDR2: SGHNT, YYREEE (reference sequence). CDR3: CASSQTSGNQETQYF. In DNA, the CDR3 is TGTGCCAGCAGCCAGACTAGCGGGAACCAAGAGACCCAGTACTTC.

This clone was recorded only once. The chain employs TRBV15 and TRBJ1-6, with 8 bases lining up with TRBD1. CDR3 length equals 15 residues. V gave up 3 bases and J gave up 7 bases; unmatched junction bases: 5. Germline V lookup: CDR1 LNHNV, CDR2 YYDKDF (reference sequence). CDR3 DNA sequence: TGTGCCACCAGCAGGTCGGACAGGGCCAATTCACCCCTCCACTTT. Translating gives CATSRSDRANSPLHF.

The chain joins TRBV6-5 to TRBJ1-2, with a weak D call TRBD1 (6 bases). V lost 5 bases to trimming and J lost 4 bases, with 17 bases between them. The CDR3 covers 15 residues. Germline lookup yields CDR1 MNHEY and CDR2 SVGAGI. Written as DNA, the CDR3 is TGTGCCAGCAGTCCCTTCCGGACAGTGCCCTATGGCTACACCTTC. Translation gives CASSPFRTVPYGYTF.

The chain uses TRBV9 and TRBJ2-7; no definite D call. With 0 bases removed from V and 0 bases from J, the gap between germline ends came to 10 bases. Per the germline V gene, CDR1 is SGDLS and CDR2 is YYNGEE. This CDR3 has 15 residues. CDR3 sequence: CASSVGGEISYEQYF. CDR3 nucleotides: TGTGCCAGCAGCGTAGGTGGGGAAATCTCCTACGAGCAGTACTTC. Filled out from reference TRBV9 and TRBJ2-7, the complete variable domain reads DSGVTQTPKHLITATGQRVTLRCSPRSGDLSVYWYQQSLDQGLQFLIQYYNGEERAKGNILERFSAQQFPDLHSELNLSSLELGDSALYFCASSVGGEISYEQYFGPGTRLTVT.

CDR3 amino acids: CASSPRQGNTEAFF. In DNA form, the CDR3 reads TGTGCCAGCAGCCCTAGACAGGGGAACACTGAAGCTTTCTTT. The chain uses TRBV5-6 and TRBJ1-1; TRBD1 aligns across 7 bases. Unmatched junction bases numbered 4, after V lost 4 bases and J lost 1 base. CDR1 is SGHDT, CDR2 YYEEEE, per germline. The CDR3 extends over 14 amino acids.

This clone was observed a handful of times. This chain connects TRBV21-1 to TRBJ1-6; TRBD1, the D gene given by the table, was not confirmed from the DNA. TRBV21-1 is marked as a pseudogene. CDR3 length: 20 amino acids. CDR3 in DNA: TGTGCCAGCAGCACCCACTACGGACAGGGGGGATTCAAGAAATATTCACCCCTCCACTTT. As protein: CASSTHYGQGGFKKYSPLHF.

The chain combines TRBV28 with TRBJ1-2; TRBD1 is a possible D gene (5 bases). The CDR3 consists of 14 residues. V gave up 5 bases and J gave up 8 bases, with 18 bases separating them. The germline V gene encodes CDR1 MDHEN and CDR2 SYDVKM. The CDR3 bases are TGTGCCAGCAGTACCCCCGAGGGGAGCGTAGGCTACACCTTC. This translates into CASSTPEGSVGYTF.

The sample holds a few counts of this clone. The chain couples TRBV6-1 to TRBJ1-2, with D unclear. This CDR3 spans 10 amino acids. The germline gives CDR1 MNHNS, CDR2 SASEGT. V dropped 3 bases and J dropped 4 bases, with 0 bases sitting between them. CDR3 DNA sequence: TGTGCCAGCAGTGACTATGGCTACACCTTC. Translating it yields CASSDYGYTF.

The chain is built from TRBV7-3 and TRBJ2-3; D is undetermined. This CDR3 is 15 amino acids long. V lost 1 base to trimming and J lost 5 bases, with 13 bases between them. CDR1 and CDR2 from the germline V gene are SGHTA and FQGTGA. CDR3 nucleotides: TGTGCCAGCAGCTTAAATCTAGGAGTTCAAGATACGCAGTATTTT. It translates to CASSLNLGVQDTQYF.

By frequency in the sample, this clone is medium-sized. Other DNA sequences in the sample encode the same CDR3. The genes are TRBV6-1 and TRBJ1-2, with a weak D call TRBD1 (5 bases). The CDR3 length is 12 residues. V gave up 1 base and J gave up 8 bases, with 8 bases separating them. Germline CDR1 is MNHNS and CDR2 is SASEGT. Here the CDR3 reads CASSEGGVGYTF. In DNA, the CDR3 is TGTGCCAGCAGTGAAGGGGGGGTCGGCTACACCTTC.

The chain links TRBV5-1 to TRBJ1-1, with a tentative D call TRBD1 (5 bases). The V gene's germline CDR1 is SGHRS and CDR2 YFSETQ. Trimming pared 4 bases from V and 1 base from J, leaving 8 bases between. This CDR3 comprises 13 residues. Here the CDR3 reads CASSVDRNTEAFF. The CDR3 region has the DNA TGCGCCAGCAGCGTCGACAGGAACACTGAAGCTTTCTTT. The full variable domain, its missing parts supplied by reference TRBV5-1 and TRBJ1-1, is KAGVTQTPRYLIKTRGQQVTLSCSPISGHRSVSWYQQTPGQGLQFLFEYFSETQRNKGNFPGRFSGRQFSNSRSEMNVSTLELGDSALYLCASSVDRNTEAFFGQGTRLTVV.

The chain links TRBV19 to TRBJ2-2; the match to TRBD2 covers 9 bases. The J segment lost 1 base and the V segment lost 7 bases, leaving 10 bases of the junction unmatched. CDR1 LNHDA and CDR2 SQIVND come from the germline V gene (reference sequence). The CDR3 has 17 residues. The CDR3 nucleotides are TGTGCCAGTACGAGGGTGGGACTAGCACAGAACACCGGGGAGCTGTTTTTT. Amino acid sequence: CASTRVGLAQNTGELFF.

This rearrangement joins TRBV9 to TRBJ2-3; possibly TRBD2 for D (5 bases). The CDR3 sequence is 15 residues long. V was clipped by 1 base and J by 6 bases, with 15 bases between them. Germline CDR1 is SGDLS and CDR2 is YYNGEE. The CDR3 reads CASSVSPEEGDTQYF. The CDR3 DNA reads TGTGCCAGCAGCGTAAGTCCGGAGGAAGGGGATACGCAGTATTTT.

The CDR3 loop is CASGRGGDTEAFF. CDR3 sequence (DNA): TGTGCCAGCGGCAGGGGTGGTGACACTGAAGCTTTCTTT. The chain uses TRBV6-5 and TRBJ1-1; possibly TRBD1 for D (6 bases). The CDR3 length is 13 residues. Looked up from germline, CDR1 is MNHEY and CDR2 is SVGAGI. With 8 bases removed from V and 3 bases from J, the gap between germline ends came to 13 bases.

V and J are TRBV5-4 and TRBJ2-7; unclear D gene. The V and J ends lost 0 bases and 3 bases respectively, with 13 bases between them. The CDR3 loop spans 15 amino acids. The germline V gene has CDR1 SGHNT and CDR2 YYREEE (reference sequence). Here the CDR3 DNA reads TGTGCCAGCAGCTTGGTTGGCAAATCCTACTACGAGCAGTACTTC. Translating gives CASSLVGKSYYEQYF.

A few counts support this clone. The chain uses TRBV10-3 and TRBJ2-3, with 12 bases matching TRBD2. V lost 9 bases, J lost 3 bases, and 4 bases stayed unmatched. The germline CDR1 and CDR2 sequences are ENHRY and SYGVKD. The CDR3 has 14 residues. This CDR3 reads CAISTSGGTDTQYF. Written as DNA, the CDR3 is TGTGCCATATCGACTAGCGGGGGTACAGATACGCAGTATTTT.

The chain links TRBV6-6 to TRBJ1-2; 10 nucleotides match TRBD1. This CDR3 has 13 residues. Losses at the gene ends were 5 bases for V and 7 bases for J; bases not matched to a gene: 4. Germline V gene lookup returns CDR1 MNHNY and CDR2 SVGAGI (reference sequence). CDR3 bases: TGTGCCAGCAGTCGACAGGGGGCGCGTGGCTACACCTTC. Translating it yields CASSRQGARGYTF.